This T cell receptor beta chain emerged from a study of healthy donors' naive CD4 and CD8 T cells. Study-wide results and limits: Positive CDR3 charge linked to CD4+ cells, negative to CD8+ cells. Naive CD4+ and CD8+ cells reportedly differed in usage of most V and J genes.

Naive T cells were sorted: CD4+CD8-CD45RO-CD45RA+ for CD4+, CD8+CD4-CD45RA+CD27bright for CD8+. The CDR3 runs 14 residues. CDR1 and CDR2 from the germline V gene are MNHEY and SMNVEV (reference sequence). Trimming removed 3 bases from V and 0 bases from J; junction bases left unmatched: 2. Concerning this clonotype itself: The antigen is unknown.

Starting from approximately 500 ng of total RNA, TCR libraries were made with linear amplification. TCRdb processed the reads anew with MiXCR; each CDR3 protein has one entry. The table includes some 190,000 distinct CDR3 sequences, nearly 75% detected once. The receptor's source is a pool of human donors in good health; the sample pools cells from several healthy donors. The sequencing sample was made of naive CD4+ and CD8+ T cells sorted from blood, pooled from several donors. This chain links TRBV27 with TRBJ2-7; 7 nucleotides line up with TRBD1. CDR3 DNA: TGTGCCAGCAGTTTTAGACAGGGCTCCTACGAGCAGTACTTC. It specifies CASSFRQGSYEQYF.